The clone carrying this T cell receptor beta chain turned up a few times. The target antigen is unknown. The data originate from a study of T cells after yellow fever vaccination. General study results and limits: A weaker but faster secondary response was observed, peaking on day 5 versus 15.

Universal primer sites and UMIs were introduced during 5'RACE template-switching synthesis of TCR cDNA. One entry per CDR3 protein results from TCRdb running MiXCR on the 5' RACE reads. The sample consists of over 150,000 distinct CDR3 sequences, around 7.3% of them appearing once. Material: CD4+ T cells sorted from PBMCs, obtained 4 to 5 days after the first yellow fever vaccination. This TCR was sampled from a man between 18 and 29 years old who received the YFV17D yellow fever vaccine.

Here the CDR3 DNA reads TGTGCCAGCTCACCCCAGGGGGCCAGCACAGATACGCAGTATTTT. Amino acids: CASSPQGASTDTQYF. J is TRBJ2-3 and V is TRBV18, with 8 positions matching TRBD1. The CDR3 length is 15 residues. Germline V gene data show CDR1 as KGHSH and CDR2 as LQKENI. The junction had 2 bases not matched to a gene; V was cut back by 3 bases and J by 0 bases.